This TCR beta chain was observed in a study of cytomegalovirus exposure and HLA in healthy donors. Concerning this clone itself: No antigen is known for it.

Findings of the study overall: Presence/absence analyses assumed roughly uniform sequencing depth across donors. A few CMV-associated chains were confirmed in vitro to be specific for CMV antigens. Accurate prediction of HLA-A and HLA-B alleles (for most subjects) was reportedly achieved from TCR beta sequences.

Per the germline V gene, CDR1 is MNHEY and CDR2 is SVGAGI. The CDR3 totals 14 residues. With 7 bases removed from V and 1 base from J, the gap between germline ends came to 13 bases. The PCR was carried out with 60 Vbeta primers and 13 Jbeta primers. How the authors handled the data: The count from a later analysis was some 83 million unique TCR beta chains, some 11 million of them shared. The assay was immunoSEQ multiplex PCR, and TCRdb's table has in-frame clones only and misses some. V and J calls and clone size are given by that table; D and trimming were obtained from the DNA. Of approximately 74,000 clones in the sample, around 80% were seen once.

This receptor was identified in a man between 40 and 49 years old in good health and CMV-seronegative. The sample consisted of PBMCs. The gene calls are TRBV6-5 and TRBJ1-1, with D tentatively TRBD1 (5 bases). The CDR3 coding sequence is TGTGCCAGCACCGTCCTTCAGGGGAACACTGAAGCTTTCTTT. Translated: CASTVLQGNTEAFF.